These 21 T cell receptor beta chains originate from one sample sequenced in a study of cytomegalovirus exposure and HLA in healthy donors. PCR involved 60 Vbeta and 13 Jbeta primers. Generated by immunoSEQ multiplex PCR, the TCRdb table keeps only in-frame clones and is missing some. The sample has 130,000 to 150,000 clones, nearly 80% seen once. Material: PBMCs. These receptor sequences come from a male donor in good health and CMV-seronegative.

V gene TRBV30 combines with J gene TRBJ2-1; D unresolved. The V end was cut by 0 bases, the J end by 8 bases, with 8 bases between. Germline loops: CDR1 GTSNPN, CDR2 SVGIG (reference sequence). This CDR3 spans 12 amino acids. The CDR3 spells CAWSVPGDEQFF. CDR3 bases: TGTGCCTGGAGTGTACCAGGCGATGAGCAGTTCTTC.

This clone was detected once. V is TRBV5-4 and J is TRBJ2-1; D ambiguous. This CDR3 region has 11 residues. Germline V CDR1 and CDR2: SGHNT, YYREEE (reference sequence). Trimming shortened V by 7 bases and J by 6 bases, and 8 bases separated the two germline ends. The CDR3 nucleotides are TGTGCCAGCGGGCAGATCAATGAGCAGTTCTTC. Its translation is CASGQINEQFF.

The chain combines TRBV29-1 with TRBJ2-5; TRBD1 matches at 7 bases. The length of the CDR3 is 15 residues. V shed 6 bases and J 3 bases; nucleotides not matched to a gene: 13. CDR1 is SQVTM, CDR2 ANQGSEA, per germline. CDR3 sequence: CSVAWRAGGKETQYF. For the CDR3, the DNA is TGCAGCGTCGCATGGCGGGCAGGGGGAAAAGAGACCCAGTACTTC.

This chain uses TRBV27 with TRBJ2-1, with 7 bases that match TRBD2. Germline V gives CDR1 MNHEY, CDR2 SMNVEV (reference sequence). This CDR3 has 15 amino acids. Trimming removed 3 bases from V and 4 bases from J; junction bases left unmatched: 6. CDR3 loop: CASSLGAGLYNEQFF. CDR3 nucleotide sequence: TGTGCCAGCAGTTTGGGAGCGGGGTTATACAATGAGCAGTTCTTC.

The chain carries TRBV19 and TRBJ1-4; D is possibly TRBD1 (5 bases). V lost 5 bases to trimming and J lost 4 bases, with 11 bases between them. Germline-derived CDR1 and CDR2 are LNHDA and SQIVND (reference sequence). The CDR3 covers 14 residues. In DNA, the CDR3 is TGTGCCAGTAGTGCGGGACCCCATAATGAAAAACTGTTTTTT. This sequence encodes CASSAGPHNEKLFF. Complete variable domain (other parts from reference TRBV19 and TRBJ1-4): DGGITQSPKYLFRKEGQNVTLSCEQNLNHDAMYWYRQDPGQGLRLIYYSQIVNDFQKGDIAEGYSVSREKKESFPLTVTSAQKNPTAFYLCASSAGPHNEKLFFGSGTQLSVL.

V is TRBV4-1 and J is TRBJ2-5; 8 nucleotides line up with TRBD1. TRBJ2-7 explains the end of the DNA better; the J call may be wrong. This CDR3 contains 20 residues. Germline assignment: CDR1 MGHRA and CDR2 YSYEKL. The DNA for the CDR3 is TGCGCCAGCAGCCAATATACTTCGGCAGGGGGCGCCCCGTACGACTACGAGCAGTACTTC. It encodes CASSQYTSAGGAPYDYEQYF.

The rearrangement links TRBV2 to TRBJ2-3; 9 bases are shared with TRBD2. The V segment lost 8 bases and the J segment 0 bases; nucleotides outside the gene matches: 12. Looked up from germline, CDR1 is SNHLY and CDR2 is FYNNEI. The CDR3 is 17 amino acids. The CDR3: CASRRREGPSSTDTQYF. CDR3 DNA sequence: TGTGCCAGCCGACGGCGGGAGGGCCCGAGTAGCACAGATACGCAGTATTTT. Full variable domain (missing parts from reference TRBV2 and TRBJ2-3): EPEVTQTPSHQVTQMGQEVILRCVPISNHLYFYWYRQILGQKVEFLVSFYNNEISEKSEIFDDQFSVERPDGSNFTLKIRSTKLEDSAMYFCASRRREGPSSTDTQYFGPGTRLTVL.

This sequence joins TRBV7-9 and TRBJ2-5; TRBD2 aligns across 8 bases. This CDR3 has 16 residues. Germline-derived CDR1 and CDR2 are SEHNR and FQNEAQ (reference sequence). V lost 4 bases and J lost 2; bases outside the gene matches: 9. CDR3: CASSSTPIAGQETQYF. CDR3 bases: TGTGCCAGCAGCTCGACCCCCATAGCGGGGCAAGAGACCCAGTACTTC. Using reference TRBV7-9 and TRBJ2-5 for the parts outside the CDR3, the full variable domain is DTGVSQNPRHKITKRGQNVTFRCDPISEHNRLYWYRQTLGQGPEFLTYFQNEAQLEKSRLLSDRFSAERPKGSFSTLEIQRTEQGDSAMYLCASSSTPIAGQETQYFGPGTRLLVL.

This chain connects TRBV19 to TRBJ2-6; 10 positions agree with TRBD1. J gave up 0 bases and V 4 bases, and 15 bases lay outside the gene matches. Germline CDR1 LNHDA, CDR2 SQIVND (reference sequence). This CDR3 spans 21 amino acids. The CDR3 loop reads CASSSPGQGSITPSGANVLTF. Written as DNA, the CDR3 is TGTGCCAGTAGTAGTCCGGGACAGGGGAGCATCACCCCCTCTGGGGCCAACGTCCTGACTTTC.

This rearrangement joins TRBV19 to TRBJ2-2; perhaps TRBD1 as D (6 bases). Trimming took 6 bases from V and 0 from J, leaving 11 bases between them. This CDR3 comprises 15 residues. Looked up from germline, CDR1 is LNHDA and CDR2 is SQIVND (reference sequence). The CDR3 reads CASRGATSNTGELFF. CDR3 bases: TGTGCCAGTAGGGGGGCCACCTCGAACACCGGGGAGCTGTTTTTT.

This clone has just one count. The sample carries other DNA sequences with the same CDR3. This sequence joins TRBV29-1 and TRBJ2-7; TRBD2 aligns across 7 bases. CDR1 is SQVTM and CDR2 is ANQGSEA in the germline V gene. The CDR3 contains 14 residues. The V gene end was trimmed by 3 bases and the J gene end by 7 bases; junction bases not matched to a gene: 12. The CDR3 DNA follows: TGCAGCGTTGATGGCGGGAGTTACTCGGGGGAGCAGTACTTC. Protein: CSVDGGSYSGEQYF.

The chain employs TRBV11-2 and TRBJ1-1, with 11 positions matching TRBD1. CDR3 length: 11 residues. Germline-derived CDR1 and CDR2 are SGHAT and FQNNGV. The trim removed 8 bases at V and 11 bases at J, leaving 4 bases unmatched. The CDR3 DNA reads TGTGCCAGCGCGGGACAGGGGGGGGCTTTCTTT. Protein product: CASAGQGGAFF.

The CDR3 region is CSVETPRSGGSYEQYF. CDR3 coding DNA: TGCAGCGTTGAAACACCTCGCTCAGGGGGTTCCTACGAGCAGTACTTC. The chain uses TRBV29-1 and TRBJ2-7; 7 bases are shared with TRBD1. CDR3 length: 16 amino acids. Germline V gives CDR1 SQVTM, CDR2 ANQGSEA. Trimming at V came to 2 bases and at J to 1 base, leaving 11 bases not matched to a gene.

The rearrangement uses TRBV5-1 and TRBJ2-5; TRBD1 agrees at 7 bases. Near its end, the DNA agrees better with TRBJ2-7, so the J call may be wrong. Germline CDR1 SGHRS, CDR2 YFSETQ. There are 13 residues in the CDR3. CDR3 protein: CASSRDSAYEQYF. CDR3 nucleotide sequence: TGCGCCAGCAGCCGGGACAGCGCCTACGAGCAGTACTTC.

The chain is built from TRBV6-6 and TRBJ2-7, with D possibly TRBD1 on 5 matching bases. This CDR3 contains 14 residues. The V gene's germline CDR1 is MNHNY and CDR2 SVGAGI (reference sequence). V gave up 2 bases and J gave up 0 bases, with 8 bases separating them. The CDR3 region is CASSYGRVSYEQYF. In nucleotides, the CDR3 is TGTGCCAGCAGTTACGGCAGGGTCTCCTACGAGCAGTACTTC.

This clone was counted once. This rearrangement joins TRBV27 to TRBJ2-3, with 7 bases identical to TRBD2. Germline assignment: CDR1 MNHEY and CDR2 SMNVEV (reference sequence). The CDR3 length is 14 residues. V lost 3 bases and J lost 5; bases outside the gene matches: 5. The CDR3 nucleotides read TGTGCCAGCAGTTTTGGGAGGGCCGGAGATACGCAGTATTTT. Amino acid sequence: CASSFGRAGDTQYF.

This chain joins TRBV4-1 and TRBJ2-5; 7 nucleotides line up with TRBD1. After removal of 1 base from V and 2 bases from J, the junction contained 7 bases not matched to a gene. CDR1 and CDR2 from the germline V gene are MGHRA and YSYEKL. The CDR3 covers 16 residues. CDR3 region: CASSQGHTGQQETQYF. The CDR3 bases are TGCGCCAGCAGCCAAGGGCACACGGGACAGCAAGAGACCCAGTACTTC.

The chain links TRBV11-2 to TRBJ1-1; D gene ambiguous. The ends were cut back, 5 bases at V and 4 bases at J, with 11 bases in the middle. Per germline, CDR1 SGHAT and CDR2 FQNNGV. This CDR3 spans 13 amino acids. The CDR3 region is CASSRGRATEAFF. As DNA, the CDR3 is TGTGCCAGCAGCCGGGGAAGGGCCACTGAAGCTTTCTTT.

The chain recombines TRBV9 with TRBJ2-3; possible D gene TRBD2, 6 bases. V shed 4 bases and J shed 6 bases, with 21 bases lying between them. The CDR3 extends over 16 amino acids. Germline V gene lookup returns CDR1 SGDLS and CDR2 YYNGEE. CDR3 amino acids: CASSFGLALRADTQYF. CDR3 nucleotide sequence: TGTGCCAGCAGCTTTGGTCTAGCGTTGAGGGCGGATACGCAGTATTTT.

V is TRBV29-1 and J is TRBJ2-3; 12 bases map to TRBD2. Per the germline V gene, CDR1 is SQVTM and CDR2 is ANQGSEA. The CDR3 sequence is 15 residues long. Trimming at V came to 7 bases and at J to 3 bases, leaving 8 bases not matched to a gene. The CDR3 reads CSARSGTSGTDTQYF. The CDR3 DNA reads as TGCAGCGCCCGAAGCGGGACTAGCGGGACAGATACGCAGTATTTT.

The genes are TRBV7-2 and TRBJ2-6; 11 bases line up with TRBD1. The CDR3 is 18 residues long. Germline values: CDR1 SGHTA, CDR2 FQGNSA. Trimming removed 7 bases from V and 0 bases from J; junction bases left unmatched: 8. The CDR3 protein is CASTRRTGGFSGANVLTF. The CDR3 DNA reads TGTGCCAGCACCCGTCGGACAGGGGGCTTCTCTGGGGCCAACGTCCTGACTTTC.